This TCR beta chain was sequenced in a study of early T cells in non-severe SARS-CoV-2 infection. Findings of the study overall: The VDJdb matching leaned toward anti-spike CD8 responses and overlooked private and CD4 specificities.

Individual cDNA molecules received unique molecular identifiers during library preparation. One entry per CDR3 protein, called by TCRdb with MiXCR from the 5' RACE reads. The sample shows about 40,000 distinct CDR3 sequences, 4.7% of them seen only once. Germline V gene sequence: CDR1 SGHAT, CDR2 FQNNGV. The CDR3 has 16 amino acids. The ends were cut back, 5 bases at V and 1 base at J, with 17 bases in the middle. Regarding this clonotype: Its antigen is not known.

This sequence joins TRBV11-2 and TRBJ1-1, with D maybe TRBD1 (5 bases). This TCR was sampled from an adult who was a healthcare worker with PCR-confirmed SARS-CoV-2 infection or an uninfected control (not recorded which). The specimen sequenced was whole blood. The CDR3 region is CASSPQPGPRNTEAFF. The CDR3 DNA sequence: TGTGCCAGCAGCCCCCAGCCGGGACCCAGGAACACTGAAGCTTTCTTT.